This T cell receptor beta chain was retrieved from a study of a mutant IDH1 vaccine in newly diagnosed glioma. As for the study in general: Patients got radiotherapy, temozolomide, or both beforehand, and most got both.

As regards this clone: The antigen remains undetermined.

Broader study findings: Most patients, around 94%, showed vaccine-induced immune responses.

The CDR3 is made up of 16 amino acids. Unmatched junction bases numbered 6, after V lost 3 bases and J lost 0 bases. Germline lookup yields CDR1 SNHLY and CDR2 FYNNEI. Produced via immunoSEQ multiplex PCR; TCRdb's table is partial and in-frame only. The sample shows tens of thousands of clones, about 91% of them seen only once. Described time point: week 23, last vaccination. With topical imiquimod, each dose of the vaccine consisted of 300 ug of mutant IDH1 20-mer peptide. Sequencing used PBMCs, obtained from a glioma patient whose treatment included an IDH1 peptide vaccine. The chain joins TRBV2 to TRBJ2-3, with 7 nucleotides matching TRBD1. The sequence derives from a man between 50 and 59 years old with glioma. CDR3 amino acids: CASSDPGQRSTDTQYF. The CDR3 coding sequence is TGTGCCAGCAGTGATCCGGGACAGCGGAGCACAGATACGCAGTATTTT.